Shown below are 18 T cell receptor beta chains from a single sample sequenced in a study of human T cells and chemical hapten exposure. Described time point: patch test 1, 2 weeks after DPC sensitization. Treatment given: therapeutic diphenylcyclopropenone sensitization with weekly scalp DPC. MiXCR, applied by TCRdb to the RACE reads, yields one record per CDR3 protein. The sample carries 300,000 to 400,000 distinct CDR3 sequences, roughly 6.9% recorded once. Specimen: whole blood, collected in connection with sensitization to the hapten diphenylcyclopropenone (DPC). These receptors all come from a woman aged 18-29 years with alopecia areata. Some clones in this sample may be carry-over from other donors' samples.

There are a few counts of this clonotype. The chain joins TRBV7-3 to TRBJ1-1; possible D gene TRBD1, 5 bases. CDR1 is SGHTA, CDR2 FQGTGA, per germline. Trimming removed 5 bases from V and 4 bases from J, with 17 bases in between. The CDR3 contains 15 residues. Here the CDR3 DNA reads TGTGCCAGCAGCACTCTACAGGTCTTAGGCACTGAAGCTTTCTTT. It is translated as CASSTLQVLGTEAFF.

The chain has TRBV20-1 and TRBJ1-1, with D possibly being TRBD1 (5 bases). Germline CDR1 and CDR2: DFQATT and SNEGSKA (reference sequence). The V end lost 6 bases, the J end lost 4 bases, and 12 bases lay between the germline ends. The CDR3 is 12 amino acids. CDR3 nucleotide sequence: TGCAGTGCCCAGGGTAGGATCACTGAAGCTTTCTTT. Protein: CSAQGRITEAFF.

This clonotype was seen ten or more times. CDR3 DNA: TGTGCCAGTATGGGAGTGTTGAACACTGAAGCTTTCTTT. As protein: CASMGVLNTEAFF. The chain carries TRBV27 and TRBJ1-1; D is ambiguous. Germline V gene lookup returns CDR1 MNHEY and CDR2 SMNVEV (reference sequence). The CDR3 sequence is 13 residues long. Trimming pared 9 bases from V and 0 bases from J, leaving 11 bases between.

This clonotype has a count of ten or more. The CDR3, as DNA: TGTGCCAGCGGCCAGAATGGCAGGGTGACTGAAGCTTTCTTT. This encodes CASGQNGRVTEAFF. The chain links TRBV6-5 to TRBJ1-1; perhaps TRBD1 as D (5 bases). Germline V gene sequence: CDR1 MNHEY, CDR2 SVGAGI. CDR3 size: 14 residues. V was pared by 8 bases and J by 5 bases, with 18 bases between.

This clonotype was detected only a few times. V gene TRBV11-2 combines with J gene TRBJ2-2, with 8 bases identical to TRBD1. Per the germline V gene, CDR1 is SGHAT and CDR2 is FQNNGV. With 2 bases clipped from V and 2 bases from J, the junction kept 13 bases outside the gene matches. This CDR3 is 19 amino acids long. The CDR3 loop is CASSLSWDRPHPNTGELFF. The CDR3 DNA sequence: TGTGCCAGCAGCTTATCCTGGGACAGGCCCCACCCCAACACCGGGGAGCTGTTTTTT.

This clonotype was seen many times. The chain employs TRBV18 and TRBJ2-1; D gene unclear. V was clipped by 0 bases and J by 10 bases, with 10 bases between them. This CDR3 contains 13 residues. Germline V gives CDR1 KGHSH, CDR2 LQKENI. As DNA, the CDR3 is TGTGCCAGCTCACCACCTATAAGCCGCGAGCAGTTCTTC. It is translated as CASSPPISREQFF.

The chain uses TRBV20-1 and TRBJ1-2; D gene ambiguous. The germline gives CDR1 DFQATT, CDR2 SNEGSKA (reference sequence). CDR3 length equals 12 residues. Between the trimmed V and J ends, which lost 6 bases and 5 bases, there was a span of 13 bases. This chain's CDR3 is CSAGSHSYGYTF. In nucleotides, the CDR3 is TGCAGTGCCGGGTCCCATTCTTATGGCTACACCTTC.

The CDR3 nucleotides read TGTGCCACCAGTGACAGGGCCGACACCTACGAGCAGTACTTC. It translates to CATSDRADTYEQYF. The rearrangement joins TRBV24-1 to TRBJ2-7, with D tentatively TRBD1 (5 bases). The CDR3 runs 14 residues. V was clipped by 4 bases and J by 2 bases, with 11 bases between them. CDR1 and CDR2 (germline): KGHDR, SFDVKD.

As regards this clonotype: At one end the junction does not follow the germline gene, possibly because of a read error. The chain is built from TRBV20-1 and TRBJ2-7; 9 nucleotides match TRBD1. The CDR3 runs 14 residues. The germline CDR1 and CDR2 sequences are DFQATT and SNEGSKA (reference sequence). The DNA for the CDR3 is TGCAGTGCCCAGCCCGGGACAGGGACCTACGAGCAGAACTTC. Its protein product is CSAQPGTGTYEQNF.

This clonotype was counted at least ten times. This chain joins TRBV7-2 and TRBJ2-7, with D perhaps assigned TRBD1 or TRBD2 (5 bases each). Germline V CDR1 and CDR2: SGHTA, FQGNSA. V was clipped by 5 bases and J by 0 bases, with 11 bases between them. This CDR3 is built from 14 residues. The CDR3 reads CASSLGTVSYEQYF. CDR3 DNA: TGTGCCAGCAGCCTCGGGACGGTCTCCTACGAGCAGTACTTC.

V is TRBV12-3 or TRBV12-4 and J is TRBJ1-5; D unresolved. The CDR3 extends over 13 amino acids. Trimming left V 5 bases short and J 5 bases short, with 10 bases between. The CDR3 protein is CASSPDYYQPQHF. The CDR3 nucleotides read TGTGCCAGCAGTCCAGACTACTATCAGCCCCAGCATTTT.

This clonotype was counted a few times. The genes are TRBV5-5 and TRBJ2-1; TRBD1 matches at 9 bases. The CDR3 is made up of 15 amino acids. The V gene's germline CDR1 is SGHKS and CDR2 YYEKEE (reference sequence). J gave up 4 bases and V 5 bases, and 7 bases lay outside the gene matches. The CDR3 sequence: CASRPTGTGYNEQFF. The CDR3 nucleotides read TGTGCCAGCAGACCCACCGGGACAGGGTACAATGAGCAGTTCTTC.

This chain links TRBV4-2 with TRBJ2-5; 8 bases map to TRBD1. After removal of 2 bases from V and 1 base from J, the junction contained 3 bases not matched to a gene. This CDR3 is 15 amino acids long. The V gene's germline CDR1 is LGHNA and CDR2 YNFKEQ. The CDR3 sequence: CASSQPDRVQETQYF. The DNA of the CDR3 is TGTGCCAGCAGCCAACCGGACAGGGTCCAAGAGACCCAGTACTTC.

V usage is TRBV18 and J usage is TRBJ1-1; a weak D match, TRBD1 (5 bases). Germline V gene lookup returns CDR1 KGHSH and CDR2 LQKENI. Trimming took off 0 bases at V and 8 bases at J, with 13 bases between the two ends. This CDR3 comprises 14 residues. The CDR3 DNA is TGTGCCAGCTCACCACCGGGGGACCGAGGGGAAGCTTTCTTT. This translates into CASSPPGDRGEAFF.

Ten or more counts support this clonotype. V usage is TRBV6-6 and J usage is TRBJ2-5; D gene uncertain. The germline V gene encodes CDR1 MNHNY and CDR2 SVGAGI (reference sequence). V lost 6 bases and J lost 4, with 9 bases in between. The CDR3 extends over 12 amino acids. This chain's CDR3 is CASSQTGETQYF. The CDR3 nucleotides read TGTGCCAGCAGCCAAACGGGAGAGACCCAGTACTTC.

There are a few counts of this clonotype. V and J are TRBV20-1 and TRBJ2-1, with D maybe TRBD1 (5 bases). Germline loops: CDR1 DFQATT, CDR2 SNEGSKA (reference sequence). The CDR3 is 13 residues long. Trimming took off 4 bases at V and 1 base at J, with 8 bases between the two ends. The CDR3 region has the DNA TGCAGTGCTATCAGGGATTCCTACAATGAGCAGTTCTTC. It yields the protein CSAIRDSYNEQFF.

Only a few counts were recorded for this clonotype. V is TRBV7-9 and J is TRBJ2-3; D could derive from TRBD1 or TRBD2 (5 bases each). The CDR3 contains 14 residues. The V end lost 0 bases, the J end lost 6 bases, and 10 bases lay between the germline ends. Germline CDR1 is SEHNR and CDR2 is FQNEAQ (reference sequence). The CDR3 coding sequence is TGTGCCAGCAGCTTAGCCGGGGCTCAGGATACGCAGTATTTT. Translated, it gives CASSLAGAQDTQYF.

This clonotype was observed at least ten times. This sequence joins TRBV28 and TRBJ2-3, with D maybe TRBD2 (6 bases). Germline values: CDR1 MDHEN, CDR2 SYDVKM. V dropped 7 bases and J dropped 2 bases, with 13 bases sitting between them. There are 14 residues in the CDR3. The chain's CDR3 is CASTERVYTDTQYF. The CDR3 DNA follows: TGTGCCAGCACGGAGCGGGTTTACACAGATACGCAGTATTTT.